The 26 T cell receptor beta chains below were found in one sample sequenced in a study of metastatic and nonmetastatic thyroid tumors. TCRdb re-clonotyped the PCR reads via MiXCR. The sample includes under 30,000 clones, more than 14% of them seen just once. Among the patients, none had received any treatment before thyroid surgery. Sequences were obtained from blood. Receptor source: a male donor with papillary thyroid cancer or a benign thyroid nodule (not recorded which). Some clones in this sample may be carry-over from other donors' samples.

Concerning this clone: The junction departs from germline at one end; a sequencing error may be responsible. The CDR3 loop reads CATSRDRGNPGTDMQYF. The CDR3 DNA follows: TGTGCCACCAGCAGAGACAGGGGAAATCCAGGCACAGATATGCAGTATTTT. The chain links TRBV15 to TRBJ2-3; possibly TRBD1 for D (6 bases). The CDR3 consists of 17 residues. Germline CDR1 and CDR2: LNHNV and YYDKDF (reference sequence).

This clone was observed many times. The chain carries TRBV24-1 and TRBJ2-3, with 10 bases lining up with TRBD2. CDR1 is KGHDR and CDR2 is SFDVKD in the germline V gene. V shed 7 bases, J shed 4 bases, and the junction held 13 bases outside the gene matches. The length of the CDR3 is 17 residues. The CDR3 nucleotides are TGTGCCACCAGCGACCCTAGAGCGGGGGGGCGAGCAGATACGCAGTATTTT. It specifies CATSDPRAGGRADTQYF.

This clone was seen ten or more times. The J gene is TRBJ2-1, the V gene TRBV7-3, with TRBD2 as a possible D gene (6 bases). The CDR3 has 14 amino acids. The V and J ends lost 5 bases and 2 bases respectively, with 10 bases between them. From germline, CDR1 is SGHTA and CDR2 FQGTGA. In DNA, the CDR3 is TGTGCCAGCAGCCTCACTAGCCCCTACAATGAGCAGTTCTTC. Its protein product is CASSLTSPYNEQFF.

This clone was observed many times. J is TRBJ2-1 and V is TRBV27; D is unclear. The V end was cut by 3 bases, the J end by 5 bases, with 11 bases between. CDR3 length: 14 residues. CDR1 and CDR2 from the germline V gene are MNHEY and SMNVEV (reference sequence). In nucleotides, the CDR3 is TGTGCCAGCAGTTTTTTGCTAGGTAACAATGAGCAGTTCTTC. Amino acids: CASSFLLGNNEQFF.

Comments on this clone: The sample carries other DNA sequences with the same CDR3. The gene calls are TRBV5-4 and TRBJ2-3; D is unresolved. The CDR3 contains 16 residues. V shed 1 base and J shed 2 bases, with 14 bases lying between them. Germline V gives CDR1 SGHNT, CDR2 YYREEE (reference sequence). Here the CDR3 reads CASSLNLDPITDTQYF. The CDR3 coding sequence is TGTGCCAGCAGCTTGAATCTGGACCCCATCACAGATACGCAGTATTTT.

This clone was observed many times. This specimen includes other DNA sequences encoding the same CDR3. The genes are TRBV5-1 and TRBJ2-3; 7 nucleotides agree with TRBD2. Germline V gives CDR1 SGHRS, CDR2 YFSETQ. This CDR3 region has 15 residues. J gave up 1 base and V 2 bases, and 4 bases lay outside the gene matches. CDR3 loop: CASSFWAGGTDTQYF. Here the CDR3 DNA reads TGCGCCAGCAGCTTTTGGGCGGGAGGCACAGATACGCAGTATTTT. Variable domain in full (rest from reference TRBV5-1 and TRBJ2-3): KAGVTQTPRYLIKTRGQQVTLSCSPISGHRSVSWYQQTPGQGLQFLFEYFSETQRNKGNFPGRFSGRQFSNSRSEMNVSTLELGDSALYLCASSFWAGGTDTQYFGPGTRLTVL.

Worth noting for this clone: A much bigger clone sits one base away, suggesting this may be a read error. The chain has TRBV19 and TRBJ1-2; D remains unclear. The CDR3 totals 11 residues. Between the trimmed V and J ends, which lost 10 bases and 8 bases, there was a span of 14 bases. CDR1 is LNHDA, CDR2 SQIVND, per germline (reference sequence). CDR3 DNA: TGTGCCATCGGCGGGTGGAAAGGCTACACCTTC. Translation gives CAIGGWKGYTF.

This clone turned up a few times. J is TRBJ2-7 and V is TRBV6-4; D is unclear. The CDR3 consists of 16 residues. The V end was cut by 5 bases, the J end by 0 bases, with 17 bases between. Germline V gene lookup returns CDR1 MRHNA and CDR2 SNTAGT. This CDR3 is CASSLTVGSVSYEQYF. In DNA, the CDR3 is TGTGCCAGCAGTTTGACGGTGGGAAGCGTCTCCTACGAGCAGTACTTC.

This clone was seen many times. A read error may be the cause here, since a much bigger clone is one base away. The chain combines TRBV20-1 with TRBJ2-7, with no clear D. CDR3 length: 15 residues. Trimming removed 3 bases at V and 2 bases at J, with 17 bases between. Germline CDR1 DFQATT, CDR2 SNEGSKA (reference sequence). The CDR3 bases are TGCAGTGCTAGTCCCCCCGGCCGGGTCGCCTACGAGCAGTACTTC. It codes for CSASPPGRVAYEQYF.

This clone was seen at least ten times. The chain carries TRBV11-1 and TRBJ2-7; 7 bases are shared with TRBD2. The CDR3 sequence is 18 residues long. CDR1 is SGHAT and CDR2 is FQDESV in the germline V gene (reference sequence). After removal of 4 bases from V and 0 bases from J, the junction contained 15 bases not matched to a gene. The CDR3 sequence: CASSSTLGERGYSYEQYF. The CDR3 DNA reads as TGTGCCAGCAGCTCGACCCTTGGAGAGCGGGGTTACTCCTACGAGCAGTACTTC.

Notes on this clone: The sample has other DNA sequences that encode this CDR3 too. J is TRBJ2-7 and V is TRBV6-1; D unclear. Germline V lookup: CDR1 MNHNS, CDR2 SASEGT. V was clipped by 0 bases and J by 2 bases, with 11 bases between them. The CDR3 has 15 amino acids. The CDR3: CASSEALGDPYEQYF. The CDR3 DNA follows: TGTGCCAGCAGTGAAGCTCTGGGTGATCCCTACGAGCAGTACTTC.

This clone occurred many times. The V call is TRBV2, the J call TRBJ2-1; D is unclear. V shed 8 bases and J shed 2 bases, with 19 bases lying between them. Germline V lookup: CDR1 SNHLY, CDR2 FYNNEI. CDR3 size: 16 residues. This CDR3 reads CASGAGQAWTYNEQFF. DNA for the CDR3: TGTGCCAGCGGCGCAGGTCAGGCCTGGACCTACAATGAGCAGTTCTTC.

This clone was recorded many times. CDR3 nucleotide sequence: TGTGCCAGCAGCGTAATAGGAAATGAGCAGTTCTTC. It is translated as CASSVIGNEQFF. The chain employs TRBV9 and TRBJ2-1; no clear D. V was trimmed by 1 base and J by 7 bases, leaving 6 bases between them. The CDR3 runs to 12 residues. Germline CDR1 reads SGDLS; CDR2 reads YYNGEE.

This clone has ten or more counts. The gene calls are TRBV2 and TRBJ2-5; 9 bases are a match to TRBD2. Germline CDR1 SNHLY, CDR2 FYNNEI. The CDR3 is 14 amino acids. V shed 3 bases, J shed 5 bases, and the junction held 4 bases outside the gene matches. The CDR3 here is CASSERGGLETQYF. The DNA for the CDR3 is TGTGCCAGCAGTGAGCGGGGGGGCTTGGAGACCCAGTACTTC. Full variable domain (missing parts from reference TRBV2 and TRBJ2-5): EPEVTQTPSHQVTQMGQEVILRCVPISNHLYFYWYRQILGQKVEFLVSFYNNEISEKSEIFDDQFSVERPDGSNFTLKIRSTKLEDSAMYFCASSERGGLETQYFGPGTRLLVL.

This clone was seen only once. CDR3 sequence (DNA): TGCAGTGCTATACTAGACAGGGGCTATGGCTACACCTTC. As protein: CSAILDRGYGYTF. The chain links TRBV20-1 to TRBJ1-2; 8 bases are a match to TRBD1. Looked up from germline, CDR1 is DFQATT and CDR2 is SNEGSKA (reference sequence). V lost 4 bases to trimming and J lost 4 bases; unmatched junction nucleotides: 5. This CDR3 comprises 13 residues.

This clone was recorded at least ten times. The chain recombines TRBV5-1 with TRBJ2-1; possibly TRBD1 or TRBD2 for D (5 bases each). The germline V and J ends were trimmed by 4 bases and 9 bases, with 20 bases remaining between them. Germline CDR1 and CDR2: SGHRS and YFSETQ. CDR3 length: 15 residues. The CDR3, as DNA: TGCGCCAGCAGCGTGCTGGGGCTAGCTGCTTTTGAGCAGTTCTTC. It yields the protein CASSVLGLAAFEQFF.

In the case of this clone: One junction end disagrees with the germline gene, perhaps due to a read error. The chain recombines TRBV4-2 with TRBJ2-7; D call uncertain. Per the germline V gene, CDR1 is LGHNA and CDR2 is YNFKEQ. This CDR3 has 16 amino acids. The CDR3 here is CASGQEYTYLSCEQYF. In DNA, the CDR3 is TGTGCCAGCGGCCAAGAGTACACGTACCTATCCTGCGAGCAGTACTTC.

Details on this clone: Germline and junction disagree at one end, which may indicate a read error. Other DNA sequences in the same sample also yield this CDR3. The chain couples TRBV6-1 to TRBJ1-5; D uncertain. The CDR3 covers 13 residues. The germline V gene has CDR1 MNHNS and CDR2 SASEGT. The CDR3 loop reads CASSEGGNQPQHF. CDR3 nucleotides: TGTGCCAGCAGTGAAGGGGGAAATCAGCCACAGCATTTT.

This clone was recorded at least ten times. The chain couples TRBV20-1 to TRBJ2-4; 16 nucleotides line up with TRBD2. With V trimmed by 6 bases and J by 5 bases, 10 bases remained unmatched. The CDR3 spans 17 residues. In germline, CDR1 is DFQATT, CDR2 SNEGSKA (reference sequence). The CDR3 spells CSATGTSGRAAENIQYF. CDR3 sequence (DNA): TGCAGTGCCACCGGGACTAGCGGGAGGGCCGCGGAAAACATTCAGTACTTC.

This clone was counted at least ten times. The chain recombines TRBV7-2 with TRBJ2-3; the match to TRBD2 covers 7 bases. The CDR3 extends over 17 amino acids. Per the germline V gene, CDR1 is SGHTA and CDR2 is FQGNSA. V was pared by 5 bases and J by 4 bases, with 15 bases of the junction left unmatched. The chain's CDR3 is CASSNALARGIADTQYF. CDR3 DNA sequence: TGTGCCAGCAGCAACGCACTAGCGAGGGGTATCGCAGATACGCAGTATTTT.

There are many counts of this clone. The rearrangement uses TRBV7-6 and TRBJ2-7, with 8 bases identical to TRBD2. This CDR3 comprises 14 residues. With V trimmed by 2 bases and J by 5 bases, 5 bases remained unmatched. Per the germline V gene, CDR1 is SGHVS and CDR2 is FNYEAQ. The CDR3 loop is CASSLFGGADEQYF. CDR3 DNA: TGTGCCAGCAGCTTATTCGGGGGGGCGGACGAGCAGTACTTC.

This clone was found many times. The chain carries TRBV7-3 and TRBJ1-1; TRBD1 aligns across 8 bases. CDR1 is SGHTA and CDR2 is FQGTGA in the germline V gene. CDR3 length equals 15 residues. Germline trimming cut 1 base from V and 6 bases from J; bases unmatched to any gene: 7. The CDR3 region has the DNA TGTGCCAGCAGCTTAAGCCCCAGGGGGCAGGCTGAAGCTTTCTTT. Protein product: CASSLSPRGQAEAFF.

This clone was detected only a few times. CDR3 residues: CASSQARPNEQFF. DNA for the CDR3: TGTGCCAGCAGCCAAGCTAGGCCCAATGAGCAGTTCTTC. The chain is built from TRBV3-1 and TRBJ2-1; D remains ambiguous. V lost 1 base and J 6 bases, leaving 7 bases between the germline ends. The CDR3 runs 13 residues. Germline V gives CDR1 LGHDT, CDR2 YNNKEL (reference sequence).

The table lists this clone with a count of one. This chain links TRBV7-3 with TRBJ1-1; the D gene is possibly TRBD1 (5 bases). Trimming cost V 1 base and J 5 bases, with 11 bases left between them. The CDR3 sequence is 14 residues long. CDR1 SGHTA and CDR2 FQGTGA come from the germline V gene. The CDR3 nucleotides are TGTGCCAGCAGCTTAAAGGGGCCCCGGACTGAAGCTTTCTTT. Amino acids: CASSLKGPRTEAFF.

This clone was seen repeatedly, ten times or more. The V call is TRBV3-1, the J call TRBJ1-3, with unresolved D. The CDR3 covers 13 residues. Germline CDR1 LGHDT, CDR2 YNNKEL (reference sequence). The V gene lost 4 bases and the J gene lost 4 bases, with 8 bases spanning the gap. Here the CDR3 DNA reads TGTGCCAGCAGCCCTATGAGGGGAAACACCATATATTTT. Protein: CASSPMRGNTIYF.

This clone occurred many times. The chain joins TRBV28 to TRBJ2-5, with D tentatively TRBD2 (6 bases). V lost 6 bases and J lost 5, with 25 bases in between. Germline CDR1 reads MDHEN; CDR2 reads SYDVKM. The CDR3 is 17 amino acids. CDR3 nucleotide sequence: TGTGCCAGCAGCTCACTCTTAGCGGAGGCCGTCCGGGAGACCCAGTACTTC. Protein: CASSSLLAEAVRETQYF.